A single sample is the source of the 32 T cell receptor beta chains below, sequenced in a study of beta chain features in type 1 diabetes. Reverse transcription of all isolated RNA meant that expressed TCRB transcripts were sequenced. The data were produced by immunoSEQ multiplex PCR, yet TCRdb's version contains in-frame clones alone and is incomplete. Of 250,000 to 300,000 clones listed, 14% were seen once; the top ten hold roughly 0.018%. General study findings and limits: Across all four CD4+ subsets, people with type 1 diabetes showed modestly shorter TCRB CDR3s.

These receptors are not linked to any known antigen. Sequenced input: naive CD4+ T cells from blood. The source is a man aged 25 to 40 with type 1 diabetes.

This clone was found a few times. The chain is built from TRBV19 and TRBJ2-1; 7 bases align to TRBD1. Trimming cost V 5 bases and J 8 bases; bases outside gene matches: 9. Germline CDR1 LNHDA, CDR2 SQIVND (reference sequence). There are 14 residues in the CDR3. In DNA, the CDR3 is TGTGCCAGTAGTCCCGACAGGGCCGTCTATGAGCAGTTCTTC. As protein: CASSPDRAVYEQFF.

The chain recombines TRBV7-8 with TRBJ1-2, with 7 bases identical to TRBD1. CDR1 is SGHVS and CDR2 is FQNEAQ in the germline V gene. This CDR3 is built from 16 residues. The J segment lost 7 bases and the V segment lost 2 bases, leaving 13 bases of the junction unmatched. The CDR3 DNA sequence: TGTGCCAGCAGCTTACTAAGGGACAGTATGGAGCGTGGCTACACCTTC. It specifies CASSLLRDSMERGYTF.

V is TRBV9 and J is TRBJ2-2, with 7 bases aligning to TRBD2. The CDR3 sequence is 13 residues long. Germline CDR1 and CDR2: SGDLS and YYNGEE. J lost 8 bases, V lost 4 bases, and 5 bases had no gene match. The CDR3 DNA sequence: TGTGCCAGCAGCCCCAGACTAGCTGGGGAGCTGTTTTTT. Translated: CASSPRLAGELFF.

This chain joins TRBV12-5 and TRBJ2-3; D is undetermined. Germline assignment: CDR1 LGHNT and CDR2 FRNRAP. This CDR3 comprises 13 residues. The V and J ends lost 5 bases and 4 bases respectively, with 10 bases between them. CDR3 loop: CASGLSGSDTQYF. The CDR3 bases are TGTGCTAGTGGTCTCTCAGGTTCAGATACGCAGTATTTT.

The chain uses TRBV7-2 and TRBJ1-2; D is unresolved. V shed 6 bases and J shed 6 bases, with 8 bases lying between them. CDR1 and CDR2 from the germline V gene are SGHTA and FQGNSA. CDR3 length equals 11 residues. CDR3 loop: CASRSSHGYTF. The CDR3 DNA sequence: TGTGCCAGCAGAAGCTCTCATGGCTACACCTTC.

V gene TRBV4-1 combines with J gene TRBJ2-7, with 9 positions matching TRBD2. V gave up 0 bases and J gave up 6 bases; unmatched junction bases: 9. Per the germline V gene, CDR1 is MGHRA and CDR2 is YSYEKL. The length of the CDR3 is 16 residues. The CDR3 spells CASSQERREGLREQYF. CDR3 sequence (DNA): TGCGCCAGCAGCCAAGAACGGCGGGAGGGCTTACGCGAGCAGTACTTC.

This clone was seen many times. This sequence joins TRBV23-1 and TRBJ2-1; 13 nucleotides line up with TRBD2. TRBV23-1 is an open reading frame whose function is uncertain. The CDR3 runs to 19 residues. V dropped 7 bases and J dropped 0; count of bases not matched to a gene: 12. The CDR3 protein is CASIRLAGGYESSYNEQFF. Here the CDR3 DNA reads TGCGCCAGCATCAGACTAGCGGGAGGTTACGAAAGCTCCTACAATGAGCAGTTCTTC.

This clone was observed a handful of times. Other nucleotide sequences from this sample produce the same CDR3. J is TRBJ2-7 and V is TRBV6-5; TRBD2 might be the D (5 bases). The CDR3 spans 13 residues. CDR1 and CDR2 (germline): MNHEY, SVGAGI. V dropped 0 bases and J dropped 4 bases, with 7 bases sitting between them. The CDR3 spells CASSYSTGYEQYF. CDR3 DNA sequence: TGTGCCAGCAGTTACTCGACGGGGTACGAGCAGTACTTC.

This clone was seen more than once but under ten times. Mismatch with germline at one junction end may stem from a read error. The rearrangement links TRBV14 to TRBJ2-2, with a possible D match to TRBD2 (5 bases). The CDR3 totals 14 residues. The germline CDR1 and CDR2 sequences are SGHDN and FVKESK. In DNA, the CDR3 is TGTGCTAGCAAGTTCGGGGCGAACACCGGGGAGCTGTTTTTT. Residues: CASKFGANTGELFF.

This sequence joins TRBV9 and TRBJ1-4; 8 bases map to TRBD1. Germline values: CDR1 SGDLS, CDR2 YYNGEE. This CDR3 spans 15 amino acids. J lost 8 bases, V lost 1 base, and 7 bases had no gene match. The CDR3 coding sequence is TGTGCCAGCAGCGTAATGGGACAGGTGGGGGAAAAACTGTTTTTT. It codes for CASSVMGQVGEKLFF.

The chain joins TRBV2 to TRBJ2-4, with D perhaps matching TRBD1 (6 bases). Trimming shortened V by 6 bases and J by 10 bases, and 13 bases separated the two germline ends. The CDR3 extends over 12 amino acids. CDR1 is SNHLY and CDR2 is FYNNEI in the germline V gene. The CDR3: CASRGSGAIQYF. The DNA for the CDR3 is TGTGCCAGCAGGGGGTCAGGGGCGATTCAGTACTTC. The complete variable domain, with remaining parts taken from reference TRBV2 and TRBJ2-4, reads EPEVTQTPSHQVTQMGQEVILRCVPISNHLYFYWYRQILGQKVEFLVSFYNNEISEKSEIFDDQFSVERPDGSNFTLKIRSTKLEDSAMYFCASRGSGAIQYFGAGTRLSVL.

The rearrangement links TRBV27 to TRBJ1-1; maybe TRBD1 (5 bases). Germline CDR1 is MNHEY and CDR2 is SMNVEV (reference sequence). The CDR3 is 12 residues long. With 6 bases removed from V and 1 base from J, the gap between germline ends came to 6 bases. CDR3 nucleotide sequence: TGTGCCAGCAGCGGACAGAACACTGAAGCTTTCTTT. Translation gives CASSGQNTEAFF.

J is TRBJ2-5 and V is TRBV19, with 8 bases identical to TRBD2. The J call may be incorrect, as the DNA end agrees better with TRBJ2-7. Germline values: CDR1 LNHDA, CDR2 SQIVND (reference sequence). The CDR3 is 14 amino acids. DNA for the CDR3: TGTGCCAGTAGTAGCGGGAGGCCCTACTACGAGCAGTACTTC. Translating it yields CASSSGRPYYEQYF.

This clone occurred a few times. The chain uses TRBV10-3 and TRBJ2-5; 9 bases align to TRBD1. V lost 11 bases and J lost 3; bases outside the gene matches: 7. Germline V lookup: CDR1 ENHRY, CDR2 SYGVKD. The CDR3 consists of 13 residues. DNA for the CDR3: TGTGCCGTGGGGACAGGGATTGAAGAGACCCAGTACTTC. Translation gives CAVGTGIEETQYF.

The chain links TRBV7-6 to TRBJ2-5; tentatively, D is TRBD1 (6 bases). There are 15 residues in the CDR3. Germline CDR1 SGHVS, CDR2 FNYEAQ. Trimming removed 1 base from V and 4 bases from J, with 13 bases in between. CDR3: CASSLGPGEGETQYF. The CDR3 bases are TGTGCCAGCAGCTTAGGTCCAGGGGAAGGAGAGACCCAGTACTTC.

This clone came up a few times. This chain uses TRBV5-1 with TRBJ2-7; 9 nucleotides agree with TRBD1. V lost 0 bases, J lost 3 bases, and 4 bases stayed unmatched. This CDR3 has 15 residues. Germline lookup yields CDR1 SGHRS and CDR2 YFSETQ. The CDR3 nucleotides are TGCGCCAGCAGCTTGGAAGGACAGGGGTACTACGAGCAGTACTTC. This codes for CASSLEGQGYYEQYF.

This clone has a handful of counts. The V and J genes are TRBV30 and TRBJ2-1; 7 nucleotides agree with TRBD2. The V segment lost 1 base and the J segment 9 bases; nucleotides outside the gene matches: 6. Germline V CDR1 and CDR2: GTSNPN, SVGIG (reference sequence). The CDR3 contains 13 residues. The chain's CDR3 is CAWSGSSGGEQFF. The CDR3, as DNA: TGTGCCTGGAGTGGCTCTAGCGGCGGTGAGCAGTTCTTC.

The V gene is TRBV27, the J gene TRBJ2-3; 8 bases are a match to TRBD1. CDR3 size: 15 residues. The germline gives CDR1 MNHEY, CDR2 SMNVEV (reference sequence). After removal of 6 bases from V and 4 bases from J, the junction contained 9 bases not matched to a gene. As DNA, the CDR3 is TGTGCCAGCAGGAGAGACAGGGGAAGCCCAGATACGCAGTATTTT. It codes for CASRRDRGSPDTQYF.

This clone was counted a few times. The chain has TRBV28 and TRBJ1-3; D is undetermined. V lost 4 bases to trimming and J lost 4 bases, with 11 bases between them. The CDR3 length is 14 residues. CDR1 is MDHEN and CDR2 is SYDVKM in the germline V gene. CDR3: CASSSQTWGNTIYF. The DNA for the CDR3 is TGTGCCAGCAGTTCCCAGACTTGGGGAAACACCATATATTTT.

This clone was detected a few times. The chain is built from TRBV7-9 and TRBJ2-1, with D unresolved. The CDR3 has 14 amino acids. Trimming cost V 2 bases and J 5 bases, with 10 bases left between them. CDR1 is SEHNR and CDR2 is FQNEAQ in the germline V gene (reference sequence). The CDR3: CASSLFTTNNEQFF. The CDR3 DNA is TGTGCCAGCAGCTTATTTACTACCAACAATGAGCAGTTCTTC. The full variable domain, in which reference TRBV7-9 and TRBJ2-1 provide the parts outside the CDR3, is DTGVSQNPRHKITKRGQNVTFRCDPISEHNRLYWYRQTLGQGPEFLTYFQNEAQLEKSRLLSDRFSAERPKGSFSTLEIQRTEQGDSAMYLCASSLFTTNNEQFFGPGTRLTVL.

CDR3 region: CASKTDYLSYEQYF. In nucleotides, the CDR3 is TGTGCCAGCAAGACCGACTATCTCTCCTACGAGCAGTACTTC. The J gene is TRBJ2-7, the V gene TRBV6-5; D might be TRBD2 (5 bases). V lost 7 bases to trimming and J lost 0 bases, with 13 bases between them. Germline V gene data show CDR1 as MNHEY and CDR2 as SVGAGI. CDR3 length: 14 amino acids.

This chain joins TRBV5-1 and TRBJ2-1; perhaps TRBD1 as D (5 bases). Per the germline V gene, CDR1 is SGHRS and CDR2 is YFSETQ. This CDR3 has 13 amino acids. Trimming removed 0 bases at V and 5 bases at J, with 6 bases between. The CDR3 is CASSLGGHNEQFF. In nucleotides, the CDR3 is TGCGCCAGCAGCTTGGGGGGCCACAATGAGCAGTTCTTC.

V usage is TRBV7-2 and J usage is TRBJ2-7; 8 nucleotides match TRBD2. The length of the CDR3 is 16 residues. Per the germline V gene, CDR1 is SGHTA and CDR2 is FQGNSA. V was pared by 5 bases and J by 2 bases, with 11 bases of the junction left unmatched. The CDR3 region is CASSLSSGSGTYEQYF. Here the CDR3 DNA reads TGTGCCAGCAGCCTATCCAGCGGGAGCGGTACCTACGAGCAGTACTTC.

The V and J genes are TRBV18 and TRBJ2-7; TRBD2 agrees at 12 bases. V shed 4 bases and J 0 bases; nucleotides not matched to a gene: 7. Germline CDR1 and CDR2: KGHSH and LQKENI. There are 17 residues in the CDR3. CDR3 sequence reads: CASSQASGRASSYEQYF. In DNA, the CDR3 is TGTGCCAGCTCACAGGCTAGCGGGAGGGCGAGCTCCTACGAGCAGTACTTC.

The chain's CDR3 is CASSLAGTSGNEQFF. The CDR3 DNA reads TGCGCCAGCAGCTTGGCCGGGACTAGCGGGAATGAGCAGTTCTTC. The J gene is TRBJ2-1, the V gene TRBV5-1, with 12 bases lining up with TRBD2. V dropped 0 bases and J dropped 7; count of bases not matched to a gene: 2. This CDR3 has 15 amino acids. Germline values: CDR1 SGHRS, CDR2 YFSETQ. Looking up the rest from reference TRBV5-1 and TRBJ2-1 gives the full variable domain: KAGVTQTPRYLIKTRGQQVTLSCSPISGHRSVSWYQQTPGQGLQFLFEYFSETQRNKGNFPGRFSGRQFSNSRSEMNVSTLELGDSALYLCASSLAGTSGNEQFFGPGTRLTVL.

The gene calls are TRBV5-1 and TRBJ2-7, with D tentatively TRBD2 (5 bases). V lost 2 bases, J lost 7 bases, and 13 bases lay in between. Germline V gives CDR1 SGHRS, CDR2 YFSETQ. The CDR3 is made up of 13 amino acids. CDR3: CASSFLSGNEQYF. CDR3 nucleotide sequence: TGCGCCAGCAGCTTTCTGAGCGGTAATGAGCAGTACTTC.

A few counts support this clone. This sequence joins TRBV7-2 and TRBJ2-3; TRBD1 matches at 9 bases. In germline, CDR1 is SGHTA, CDR2 FQGNSA. The V gene end was trimmed by 5 bases and the J gene end by 10 bases; junction bases not matched to a gene: 10. The length of the CDR3 is 14 residues. This CDR3 is CASSPAGTGLAQYF. The CDR3 DNA reads TGTGCCAGCAGCCCCGCCGGGACAGGGTTGGCGCAGTATTTT.

V usage is TRBV18 and J usage is TRBJ2-7, with D uncertain. The CDR3 totals 13 residues. Germline values: CDR1 KGHSH, CDR2 LQKENI. The ends were cut back, 2 bases at V and 2 bases at J, with 7 bases in the middle. DNA of the CDR3: TGTGCCAGCTCACCAGAGAGGACCTACGAGCAGTACTTC. It codes for CASSPERTYEQYF. Combining the CDR3 with reference TRBV18 and TRBJ2-7 gives the whole variable domain NAGVMQNPRHLVRRRGQEARLRCSPMKGHSHVYWYRQLPEEGLKFMVYLQKENIIDESGMPKERFSAEFPKEGPSILRIQQVVRGDSAAYFCASSPERTYEQYFGPGTRLTVT.

This clone has only a few counts. V usage is TRBV27 and J usage is TRBJ1-2; perhaps TRBD1 as D (5 bases). This CDR3 has 12 residues. CDR1 is MNHEY and CDR2 is SMNVEV in the germline V gene (reference sequence). Trimming pared 4 bases from V and 9 bases from J, leaving 12 bases between. CDR3 DNA sequence: TGTGCCAGCAGTTCCCAGGGATTAAGCTACACCTTC. Protein sequence: CASSSQGLSYTF.

The genes are TRBV7-2 and TRBJ2-3; possible D gene TRBD2, 5 bases. There are 14 residues in the CDR3. Germline assignment: CDR1 SGHTA and CDR2 FQGNSA. V was trimmed by 5 bases and J by 3 bases, leaving 12 bases between them. CDR3 protein: CASSLDPGTDTQYF. The CDR3 bases are TGTGCCAGCAGCCTAGACCCGGGGACAGATACGCAGTATTTT.

This clone was detected only a few times. V is TRBV27 and J is TRBJ1-1, with a possible D match to TRBD1 (5 bases). Trimming shortened V by 6 bases and J by 0 bases, and 11 bases separated the two germline ends. This CDR3 spans 14 amino acids. Per germline, CDR1 MNHEY and CDR2 SMNVEV (reference sequence). In DNA form, the CDR3 reads TGTGCCAGCAGGACAAACAGGTTGAACACTGAAGCTTTCTTT. Translation: CASRTNRLNTEAFF.

In the case of this clone: The same CDR3 also results from other DNA sequences found in this sample. V usage is TRBV28 and J usage is TRBJ2-1; D call uncertain. V was trimmed by 5 bases and J by 4 bases, leaving 3 bases between them. The germline V gene encodes CDR1 MDHEN and CDR2 SYDVKM. This CDR3 contains 11 residues. In nucleotides, the CDR3 is TGTGCCAGCAGTCTATACAATGAGCAGTTCTTC. The encoded protein is CASSLYNEQFF.